The 17 T cell receptor beta chains given below trace back to one sample, sequenced in a study of glioma-infiltrating T cells after dendritic cell vaccination. The method was immunoSEQ multiplex PCR; TCRdb's version includes in-frame clones alone and lacks a portion of them. The sample has under 130,000 clones; roughly 79% are singletons. The sample was blood, taken before dendritic cell vaccination. These receptors were collected from a human donor with glioblastoma.

The V and J genes are TRBV2 and TRBJ2-1; maybe TRBD2 (6 bases). This CDR3 is built from 21 residues. Per germline, CDR1 SNHLY and CDR2 FYNNEI. Trimming cost V 0 bases and J 1 base, with 25 bases left between them. The CDR3: CASSEAGDLAGAGSSYNEQFF. DNA of the CDR3: TGTGCCAGCAGTGAAGCGGGGGATCTCGCCGGGGCGGGGTCTTCCTACAATGAGCAGTTCTTC.

This rearrangement joins TRBV7-2 to TRBJ1-2, with D unclear. Trimming cost V 1 base and J 2 bases, with 5 bases left between them. CDR1 is SGHTA and CDR2 is FQGNSA in the germline V gene. The CDR3 extends over 13 amino acids. Written as DNA, the CDR3 is TGTGCCAGCAGCTTAGTACAGAACTATGGCTACACCTTC. Encoded protein: CASSLVQNYGYTF.

V usage is TRBV12-5 and J usage is TRBJ1-5, with 8 positions matching TRBD1. The junction had 8 bases not matched to a gene; V was cut back by 6 bases and J by 4 bases. Germline V gene lookup returns CDR1 LGHNT and CDR2 FRNRAP. This CDR3 region has 15 residues. As DNA, the CDR3 is TGTGCTAGTGGACGAACAGGGGGGTGGAATCAGCCCCAGCATTTT. This sequence encodes CASGRTGGWNQPQHF. Full variable domain (missing parts from reference TRBV12-5 and TRBJ1-5): DARVTQTPRHKVTEMGQEVTMRCQPILGHNTVFWYRQTMMQGLELLAYFRNRAPLDDSGMPKDRFSAEMPDATLATLKIQPSEPRDSAVYFCASGRTGGWNQPQHFGDGTRLSIL.

The rearrangement joins TRBV29-1 to TRBJ2-3; D uncertain. CDR1 and CDR2 (germline): SQVTM, ANQGSEA. V lost 6 bases, J lost 2 bases, and 12 bases lay in between. The CDR3 totals 13 residues. CDR3 nucleotide sequence: TGCAGCGTCCTCACACCCCACACAGATACGCAGTATTTT. It yields the protein CSVLTPHTDTQYF.

The V call is TRBV4-1, the J call TRBJ1-2; 8 bases are shared with TRBD1. Trimming removed 0 bases from V and 7 bases from J; junction bases left unmatched: 13. This CDR3 has 17 residues. Per germline, CDR1 MGHRA and CDR2 YSYEKL. The CDR3 is CASSQERGTGASSGYTF. CDR3 DNA: TGCGCCAGCAGCCAAGAGCGCGGGACAGGAGCCTCCAGTGGCTACACCTTC.

This sequence joins TRBV6-1 and TRBJ2-3; 11 bases align to TRBD2. The CDR3 is 16 amino acids. Trimming cost V 3 bases and J 4 bases; bases outside gene matches: 6. Germline loops: CDR1 MNHNS, CDR2 SASEGT. The CDR3 sequence: CASSDYSSGGSDTQYF. For the CDR3, the DNA is TGTGCCAGCAGTGACTACTCTAGCGGGGGGTCAGATACGCAGTATTTT.

V and J are TRBV4-1 and TRBJ2-1; D is possibly TRBD2 (6 bases). The germline V gene encodes CDR1 MGHRA and CDR2 YSYEKL. Trimming took 3 bases from V and 7 from J, leaving 19 bases between them. This CDR3 is built from 16 residues. CDR3 region: CASSHLGTAGSNEQFF. CDR3 DNA: TGCGCCAGCAGCCACCTCGGGACTGCCGGGTCGAATGAGCAGTTCTTC.

This clone has more than one count but fewer than ten. This chain joins TRBV5-4 and TRBJ1-2, with D possibly matching TRBD1 (5 bases). The CDR3 sequence is 13 residues long. Germline V gene data show CDR1 as SGHNT and CDR2 as YYREEE (reference sequence). V was trimmed by 1 base and J by 3 bases, leaving 7 bases between them. CDR3 in DNA: TGTGCCAGCAGCTTGCTCAGGGACTATGGCTACACCTTC. Its protein is CASSLLRDYGYTF.

This rearrangement joins TRBV11-2 to TRBJ2-7; D is uncertain. The CDR3 consists of 15 residues. The germline CDR1 and CDR2 sequences are SGHAT and FQNNGV. V was cut by 5 bases and J by 2 bases, with 16 bases left in between. The DNA of the CDR3 is TGTGCCAGCAGCCCCGAGGCAGCGAAAGCCTACGAGCAGTACTTC. Protein sequence: CASSPEAAKAYEQYF.

V and J are TRBV6-1 and TRBJ2-5; the D gene is possibly TRBD2 (6 bases). V lost 1 base and J lost 1, with 16 bases in between. The CDR3 totals 17 residues. Germline V lookup: CDR1 MNHNS, CDR2 SASEGT. The DNA for the CDR3 is TGTGCCAGCAGTGAAGAATGGGGTAGCGGAGGCCAAGAGACCCAGTACTTC. It specifies CASSEEWGSGGQETQYF.

The sample holds a few counts of this clone. The rearrangement links TRBV9 to TRBJ2-4; 13 bases align to TRBD2. The CDR3 has 19 amino acids. The V gene end was trimmed by 4 bases and the J gene end by 4 bases; junction bases not matched to a gene: 14. Germline lookup yields CDR1 SGDLS and CDR2 YYNGEE. The CDR3 loop reads CASSFSGATSGGIKNIQYF. The CDR3 DNA reads TGTGCCAGCAGCTTTAGCGGGGCGACTAGCGGGGGGATAAAAAACATTCAGTACTTC.

The J gene is TRBJ1-2, the V gene TRBV2, with 8 bases aligning to TRBD1. In germline, CDR1 is SNHLY, CDR2 FYNNEI. The CDR3 extends over 12 amino acids. Losses at the gene ends were 7 bases for V and 5 bases for J; bases not matched to a gene: 3. Here the CDR3 reads CASMDRVYGYTF. Written as DNA, the CDR3 is TGTGCCAGCATGGACAGGGTATATGGCTACACCTTC.

The chain is built from TRBV11-3 and TRBJ1-1; D remains ambiguous. Germline V gene lookup returns CDR1 SGHNT and CDR2 YENEEA. V was pared by 1 base and J by 1 base, with 4 bases between. CDR3 length: 13 residues. The CDR3 loop is CASSLGPNTEAFF. CDR3 coding DNA: TGTGCCAGCAGCTTAGGGCCGAACACTGAAGCTTTCTTT.

This clone was found once. This chain uses TRBV7-6 with TRBJ1-3; D ambiguous. Between the trimmed V and J ends, which lost 6 bases and 4 bases, there was a span of 10 bases. Germline V gene data show CDR1 as SGHVS and CDR2 as FNYEAQ. The CDR3 contains 13 residues. In DNA form, the CDR3 reads TGTGCCAGCAGTTCTCCCTTGGGAAACACCATATATTTT. Encoded protein: CASSSPLGNTIYF. The complete variable domain, with remaining parts taken from reference TRBV7-6 and TRBJ1-3, reads GAGVSQSPRYKVTKRGQDVALRCDPISGHVSLYWYRQALGQGPEFLTYFNYEAQQDKSGLPNDRFSAERPEGSISTLTIQRTEQRDSAMYRCASSSPLGNTIYFGEGSWLTVV.

CDR3 sequence: CASSQVLTVLERYTF. The CDR3 DNA reads TGCGCCAGCAGCCAAGTTCTAACGGTGTTGGAGCGCTACACCTTC. This chain uses TRBV4-1 with TRBJ1-2; D unresolved. The V end lost 1 base, the J end lost 9 bases, and 18 bases lay between the germline ends. This CDR3 is 15 amino acids long. CDR1 is MGHRA and CDR2 is YSYEKL in the germline V gene.

The chain recombines TRBV11-2 with TRBJ2-5; 7 nucleotides line up with TRBD1. The CDR3 extends over 13 amino acids. V was clipped by 4 bases and J by 4 bases; unmatched bases: 3. Germline-derived CDR1 and CDR2 are SGHAT and FQNNGV. The CDR3 sequence: CASSYTGAETQYF. CDR3 DNA sequence: TGTGCCAGCAGCTACACAGGGGCAGAGACCCAGTACTTC.

The chain uses TRBV21-1 and TRBJ2-1; the D call in the table, TRBD1, was not verified against the DNA. TRBV21-1 represents a pseudogene. CDR3 length: 13 amino acids. The CDR3 region has the DNA TGTGCCAGCAGCAAAGGGGGCGGTGGGGAGCAGTTCTTC. As protein: CASSKGGGGEQFF.